These 17 T cell receptor beta chains were all obtained from the same sample, sequenced in a study of PD-1 blockade in classical Hodgkin lymphoma. Time point defined: cycle 4 day 1 (C4D1), after five to seven weeks of nivolumab. Each patient relapsed following autologous stem cell transplantation, and prior brentuximab vedotin exposure differed. Thawed PBMCs underwent magnetic negative selection to yield purified CD4+ T cells. Using immunoSEQ multiplex PCR, the repertoire was profiled, and TCRdb retains in-frame clones only, with some absent. The sample holds 25,000 to 35,000 clones, more than 70% seen once. This specimen was CD4+ T cells from blood, taken before the fourth cycle of nivolumab. These receptors all stem from a human donor with classical Hodgkin lymphoma.

This rearrangement joins TRBV2 to TRBJ1-4; maybe TRBD1 (6 bases). CDR3 size: 15 residues. Trimming removed 8 bases at V and 3 bases at J, with 16 bases between. Germline V gene lookup returns CDR1 SNHLY and CDR2 FYNNEI. The CDR3 reads CASGEGGTANEKLFF. CDR3 bases: TGTGCCAGCGGGGAGGGGGGGACGGCTAATGAAAAACTGTTTTTT.

The chain has TRBV5-1 and TRBJ2-1, with a weak D call TRBD2 (6 bases). The V gene lost 3 bases and the J gene lost 0 bases, with 10 bases spanning the gap. The V gene's germline CDR1 is SGHRS and CDR2 YFSETQ. CDR3 length: 15 amino acids. As DNA, the CDR3 is TGCGCCAGCAGCTCCGGGGGAGTCTCCTACAATGAGCAGTTCTTC. Translating gives CASSSGGVSYNEQFF.

This clone was counted once. The CDR3 is CAWRRAPGTEAFF. The CDR3 DNA reads as TGTGCCTGGAGAAGGGCCCCGGGCACTGAAGCTTTCTTT. The chain combines TRBV30 with TRBJ1-1; D is ambiguous. The germline V gene encodes CDR1 GTSNPN and CDR2 SVGIG (reference sequence). Trimming pared 3 bases from V and 4 bases from J, leaving 12 bases between. The CDR3 runs 13 residues.

This chain joins TRBV13 and TRBJ1-2; possibly TRBD1 for D (5 bases). Trimming took 0 bases from V and 4 from J, leaving 15 bases between them. CDR1 is PRHDT, CDR2 FYEKMQ, per germline (reference sequence). This CDR3 has 16 residues. The CDR3 nucleotides read TGTGCCAGCAGCTTAGGCCATCACCGGGACGGCTATGGCTACACCTTC. It encodes CASSLGHHRDGYGYTF.

V is TRBV4-1 and J is TRBJ2-1; 8 nucleotides agree with TRBD2. Germline V gene lookup returns CDR1 MGHRA and CDR2 YSYEKL. After removal of 5 bases from V and 4 bases from J, the junction contained 13 bases not matched to a gene. This CDR3 has 17 residues. The chain's CDR3 is CASSSARAGGLYNEQFF. The DNA of the CDR3 is TGCGCCAGCAGCTCCGCGCGGGCGGGAGGCTTATACAATGAGCAGTTCTTC.

The rearrangement uses TRBV7-6 and TRBJ2-1; 7 nucleotides align to TRBD2. Trimming at V came to 9 bases and at J to 8 bases, leaving 10 bases not matched to a gene. This CDR3 spans 13 amino acids. CDR1 SGHVS and CDR2 FNYEAQ come from the germline V gene. CDR3 bases: TGTGCCAGTGCTAGCGGCCTAGGGGATGAGCAGTTCTTC. Its translation: CASASGLGDEQFF. Based on the CDR3 plus reference TRBV7-6 and TRBJ2-1, the full variable domain is GAGVSQSPRYKVTKRGQDVALRCDPISGHVSLYWYRQALGQGPEFLTYFNYEAQQDKSGLPNDRFSAERPEGSISTLTIQRTEQRDSAMYRCASASGLGDEQFFGPGTRLTVL.

The chain joins TRBV7-8 to TRBJ1-4; D gene unclear. The V end lost 1 base, the J end lost 8 bases, and 2 bases lay between the germline ends. This CDR3 is 11 amino acids long. Germline V gene lookup returns CDR1 SGHVS and CDR2 FQNEAQ. The CDR3 DNA sequence: TGTGCCAGCAGCTTAGTCGAAAAACTGTTTTTT. It translates to CASSLVEKLFF.

The chain has TRBV5-4 and TRBJ2-7; TRBD1 matches at 8 bases. Germline CDR1 reads SGHNT; CDR2 reads YYREEE (reference sequence). The ends lost 4 bases at V and 0 bases at J; junction bases unmatched: 6. The CDR3 covers 15 residues. CDR3 in amino acids: CASSMGQASSYEQYF. In DNA form, the CDR3 reads TGTGCCAGCAGCATGGGACAGGCTAGCTCCTACGAGCAGTACTTC.

The V and J genes are TRBV19 and TRBJ1-2; D unclear. This CDR3 comprises 13 residues. Germline lookup yields CDR1 LNHDA and CDR2 SQIVND (reference sequence). Trimming stripped 0 bases from V and 8 bases from J, with 10 bases between. The CDR3 sequence: CASSIDPGYGYTF. The CDR3 DNA is TGTGCCAGTAGTATAGATCCCGGTTACGGCTACACCTTC.

This chain links TRBV30 with TRBJ2-6; no clear D. The germline V gene has CDR1 GTSNPN and CDR2 SVGIG (reference sequence). The CDR3 has 14 amino acids. Trimming shortened V by 4 bases and J by 5 bases, and 12 bases separated the two germline ends. The CDR3 here is CAWIQIGRANVLTF. In DNA form, the CDR3 reads TGTGCCTGGATTCAAATTGGGAGGGCCAACGTCCTGACTTTC.

This chain connects TRBV9 to TRBJ2-5; 15 bases agree with TRBD2. Per germline, CDR1 SGDLS and CDR2 YYNGEE. J lost 5 bases, V lost 3 bases, and 5 bases had no gene match. This CDR3 comprises 16 residues. CDR3: CASSASGLAGGETQYF. The CDR3 DNA reads TGTGCCAGCAGCGCGTCGGGACTAGCGGGAGGTGAGACCCAGTACTTC.

The chain combines TRBV2 with TRBJ2-2; possibly TRBD2 for D (6 bases). The length of the CDR3 is 16 residues. Germline CDR1 and CDR2: SNHLY and FYNNEI. Trimming stripped 0 bases from V and 2 bases from J, with 10 bases between. CDR3 loop: CASSEAGGLNTGELFF. The CDR3 nucleotides are TGTGCCAGCAGTGAAGCTGGAGGGCTAAACACCGGGGAGCTGTTTTTT.

This clone appeared once. V usage is TRBV27 and J usage is TRBJ2-1, with a weak D call TRBD2 (5 bases). CDR1 and CDR2 (germline): MNHEY, SMNVEV (reference sequence). The V end was cut by 3 bases, the J end by 7 bases, with 13 bases between. The CDR3 loop spans 14 amino acids. This CDR3 is CASSFSRGRNEQFF. In nucleotides, the CDR3 is TGTGCCAGCAGTTTTTCACGGGGTCGGAATGAGCAGTTCTTC.

This chain connects TRBV18 to TRBJ2-5, with D hard to call. Germline loops: CDR1 KGHSH, CDR2 LQKENI. This CDR3 is 16 amino acids long. V gave up 3 bases and J gave up 5 bases, with 19 bases separating them. The DNA of the CDR3 is TGTGCCAGCTCACCGCCGAATCGAAACCAGAGGGAGACCCAGTACTTC. This sequence encodes CASSPPNRNQRETQYF. Filled out from reference TRBV18 and TRBJ2-5, the complete variable domain reads NAGVMQNPRHLVRRRGQEARLRCSPMKGHSHVYWYRQLPEEGLKFMVYLQKENIIDESGMPKERFSAEFPKEGPSILRIQQVVRGDSAAYFCASSPPNRNQRETQYFGPGTRLLVL.

The sample holds one count of this clone. This rearrangement joins TRBV28 to TRBJ2-3, with 15 positions matching TRBD2. The CDR3 sequence is 19 residues long. The germline gives CDR1 MDHEN, CDR2 SYDVKM. J lost 3 bases, V lost 7 bases, and 14 bases had no gene match. The CDR3 spells CASTGLAGGPGSGTDTQYF. CDR3 DNA: TGTGCCAGCACCGGACTAGCGGGAGGGCCCGGGTCTGGGACAGATACGCAGTATTTT. Drawing the rest from reference TRBV28 and TRBJ2-3, the complete variable domain is DVKVTQSSRYLVKRTGEKVFLECVQDMDHENMFWYRQDPGLGLRLIYFSYDVKMKEKGDIPEGYSVSREKKERFSLILESASTNQTSMYLCASTGLAGGPGSGTDTQYFGPGTRLTVL.

V is TRBV5-8 and J is TRBJ1-4; 8 nucleotides agree with TRBD1. V lost 4 bases and J lost 5; bases outside the gene matches: 4. CDR3 length equals 14 residues. Looked up from germline, CDR1 is SGHTS and CDR2 is YDEGEE. CDR3 coding DNA: TGTGCCAGCAGCCGAGACAGGGGCAATGAAAAACTGTTTTTT. It is translated as CASSRDRGNEKLFF.

The gene calls are TRBV4-2 and TRBJ2-3, with D possibly being TRBD2 (6 bases). The germline CDR1 and CDR2 sequences are LGHNA and YNFKEQ. The CDR3 covers 16 residues. The V end lost 1 base, the J end lost 0 bases, and 11 bases lay between the germline ends. The CDR3 nucleotides read TGTGCCAGCAGCCAAGTCGTCAGCGGGAGCACAGATACGCAGTATTTT. It translates to CASSQVVSGSTDTQYF.